This entry lists 24 T cell receptor beta chains sequenced from one sample in a study of Ad26.COV2.S vaccination and SARS-CoV-2 variants. Treatment given: about 20 received Ad26.COV2.S at low or high dose, single or two shots; roughly five received placebo; per-sample allocation not given. Samples analyzed were those drawn on day 63 after the first vaccine or placebo injection. TCRdb's table, derived via immunoSEQ multiplex PCR, lists solely in-frame clones and lacks some. The repertoire consists of over 450,000 clones, with roughly nine tenths occurring once and the leading ten covering about 1.5%. The input for sequencing was peripheral blood, taken in a trial of Ad26.COV2.S vaccine versus placebo. These receptors originate from a person between 18 and 59 years old who received the Ad26.COV2.S COVID-19 vaccine or a placebo.

The CDR3 sequence is CASSGTGTINYGYTF. The CDR3, as DNA: TGTGCCAGCAGCGGAACAGGGACTATCAACTATGGCTACACCTTC. This chain joins TRBV5-6 and TRBJ1-2, with D maybe TRBD1 (6 bases). The CDR3 is 15 amino acids. V lost 4 bases to trimming and J lost 2 bases, with 15 bases between them. CDR1 SGHDT and CDR2 YYEEEE come from the germline V gene.

This clone was counted only a few times. J is TRBJ1-5 and V is TRBV2; TRBD1 agrees at 9 bases. Germline-derived CDR1 and CDR2 are SNHLY and FYNNEI. The CDR3 contains 14 residues. J was trimmed by 4 bases and V by 6 bases; bases with no gene match: 4. This CDR3 is CASRGQGDNQPQHF. The DNA of the CDR3 is TGTGCCAGCAGGGGACAGGGTGATAATCAGCCCCAGCATTTT.

The V gene is TRBV7-9, the J gene TRBJ2-2; perhaps TRBD2 as D (6 bases). CDR1 and CDR2 (germline): SEHNR, FQNEAQ (reference sequence). With 8 bases removed from V and 6 bases from J, the gap between germline ends came to 10 bases. CDR3 length: 12 residues. CDR3 sequence: CASAGGAGELFF. Here the CDR3 DNA reads TGTGCCAGCGCCGGAGGGGCCGGGGAGCTGTTTTTT.

The genes are TRBV28 and TRBJ2-7; D unclear. The V and J ends lost 5 bases and 5 bases respectively, with 10 bases between them. This CDR3 is built from 12 residues. Germline assignment: CDR1 MDHEN and CDR2 SYDVKM. This chain's CDR3 is CASSPREDEQYF. Here the CDR3 DNA reads TGTGCCAGCAGTCCCCGCGAGGACGAGCAGTACTTC.

A note on this clone: The junction shows a germline mismatch at one end, possibly a read error. The V and J genes are TRBV6-5 and TRBJ1-1, with D uncertain. Looked up from germline, CDR1 is MNHEY and CDR2 is SVGAGI. This CDR3 comprises 11 residues. CDR3 sequence: CASSSNSEAFF. CDR3 bases: TGTGCCAGCAGTTCAAACAGTGAAGCTTTCTTT.

V gene TRBV19 combines with J gene TRBJ2-3, with D perhaps being TRBD1 or TRBD2 (5 bases each). V dropped 1 base and J dropped 5 bases, with 13 bases sitting between them. Germline V gene data show CDR1 as LNHDA and CDR2 as SQIVND (reference sequence). This CDR3 region has 15 residues. Here the CDR3 reads CASSIVTGAGDTQYF. The CDR3 DNA sequence: TGTGCCAGTAGTATAGTCACCGGGGCAGGAGATACGCAGTATTTT.

This clone appeared a single time. The V and J genes are TRBV5-1 and TRBJ1-2; no reliable D call. CDR3 length equals 15 residues. With 0 bases removed from V and 1 base from J, the gap between germline ends came to 10 bases. The germline gives CDR1 SGHRS, CDR2 YFSETQ. CDR3 in DNA: TGCGCCAGCAGCTTGGAGGCACCAGTTAACTATGGCTACACCTTC. Translated: CASSLEAPVNYGYTF.

The chain combines TRBV5-8 with TRBJ1-2, with D possibly matching TRBD1 (6 bases). The CDR3 has 16 amino acids. The germline V gene encodes CDR1 SGHTS and CDR2 YDEGEE. V lost 3 bases and J lost 4, with 19 bases in between. The CDR3 protein is CASSSRFTGTTYGYTF. As DNA, the CDR3 is TGTGCCAGCAGCTCCCGGTTTACAGGGACTACCTATGGCTACACCTTC.

This chain connects TRBV27 to TRBJ1-2, with 7 nucleotides matching TRBD1. V lost 5 bases, J lost 4 bases, and 10 bases stayed unmatched. From germline, CDR1 is MNHEY and CDR2 SMNVEV (reference sequence). The CDR3 spans 15 residues. The CDR3 loop reads CASSAQGQNFYGYTF. CDR3 nucleotides: TGTGCCAGCAGTGCCCAGGGACAGAATTTCTATGGCTACACCTTC.

The chain has TRBV9 and TRBJ1-3, with D uncertain. With 0 bases removed from V and 0 bases from J, the gap between germline ends came to 10 bases. Germline CDR1 reads SGDLS; CDR2 reads YYNGEE. The CDR3 extends over 16 amino acids. The CDR3, as DNA: TGTGCCAGCAGCGTAGGTCTCGGCAGCTCTGGAAACACCATATATTTT. Protein product: CASSVGLGSSGNTIYF.

The J gene is TRBJ2-1, the V gene TRBV3-1 (or the pseudogene TRBV3-2); tentatively, D is TRBD2 (6 bases). Germline V lookup: CDR1 LGHDT, CDR2 YNNKEL (reference sequence). The CDR3 extends over 16 amino acids. V lost 2 bases, J lost 5 bases, and 16 bases lay in between. The CDR3 coding sequence is TGTGCCAGCAGCCAATGGTGGGAGGTCCACGACAATGAGCAGTTCTTC. It codes for CASSQWWEVHDNEQFF.

Comments on this clone: This sample includes further DNA sequences coding for the same CDR3. The chain recombines TRBV10-3 with TRBJ2-7; D is possibly TRBD1 (6 bases). Germline-derived CDR1 and CDR2 are ENHRY and SYGVKD. Trimming took off 3 bases at V and 3 bases at J, with 6 bases between the two ends. CDR3 length: 12 amino acids. This CDR3 is CAISEGGYEQYF. The CDR3 DNA is TGTGCCATCAGTGAAGGGGGCTACGAGCAGTACTTC.

This clone is a singleton in its sample. This chain connects TRBV27 to TRBJ1-1, with 7 bases matching TRBD1. This CDR3 spans 12 amino acids. Germline loops: CDR1 MNHEY, CDR2 SMNVEV (reference sequence). J gave up 6 bases and V 5 bases, and 3 bases lay outside the gene matches. CDR3 residues: CASSQGGPEAFF. The CDR3 region has the DNA TGTGCCAGCAGTCAAGGGGGCCCTGAAGCTTTCTTT.

The V and J genes are TRBV5-5 and TRBJ2-6; D call uncertain. Trimming pared 0 bases from V and 0 bases from J, leaving 7 bases between. Germline V gives CDR1 SGHKS, CDR2 YYEKEE (reference sequence). The CDR3 sequence is 16 residues long. In nucleotides, the CDR3 is TGTGCCAGCAGCTTGGAGGGCCTCTCTGGGGCCAACGTCCTGACTTTC. This encodes CASSLEGLSGANVLTF. The whole variable domain, remainder taken from reference TRBV5-5 and TRBJ2-6, is DAGVTQSPTHLIKTRGQQVTLRCSPISGHKSVSWYQQVLGQGPQFIFQYYEKEERGRGNFPDRFSARQFPNYSSELNVNALLLGDSALYLCASSLEGLSGANVLTFGAGSRLTVL.

Comments on this clone: A read error may account for a junction end that differs from germline. Distinct nucleotide sequences in the sample also encode this CDR3. J is TRBJ1-5 and V is TRBV6-2 or TRBV6-3; possible D gene TRBD1, 5 bases. The CDR3 is 18 residues long. Germline CDR1 MNHEY, CDR2 SVGEGT. CDR3 nucleotides: TGCGCCAGCAGTTACTCCCTACAATCTTCAGGGACGGATCAGCCCCAGCATTTT. This sequence encodes CASSYSLQSSGTDQPQHF.

The V call is TRBV27, the J call TRBJ1-6, with 8 bases lining up with TRBD1. CDR3 length: 15 amino acids. The V gene's germline CDR1 is MNHEY and CDR2 SMNVEV (reference sequence). J was trimmed by 7 bases and V by 3 bases; bases with no gene match: 5. This CDR3 is CASSFSRGPNSPLHF. Here the CDR3 DNA reads TGTGCCAGCAGTTTTTCCAGGGGGCCGAATTCACCCCTCCACTTT.

The J gene is TRBJ2-3, the V gene TRBV9; D is undetermined. The CDR3 totals 12 residues. Germline V CDR1 and CDR2: SGDLS, YYNGEE. V lost 4 bases and J 5 bases, leaving 8 bases between the germline ends. This chain's CDR3 is CASSLGVDTQYF. CDR3 sequence (DNA): TGTGCCAGCAGCTTAGGCGTAGATACGCAGTATTTT.

The V gene is TRBV5-1, the J gene TRBJ1-1, with TRBD1 as a possible D gene (5 bases). Germline V gene sequence: CDR1 SGHRS, CDR2 YFSETQ. The CDR3 is 13 amino acids. The V end was cut by 6 bases, the J end by 1 base, with 10 bases between. The DNA of the CDR3 is TGCGCCAGCATTGGACAACCGAACACTGAAGCTTTCTTT. Protein sequence: CASIGQPNTEAFF.

This clone has just one count. The CDR3 region has the DNA TGTGCCAGCAGCTCCCGGGACAGGTTGGACTATGGCTACACCTTC. It yields the protein CASSSRDRLDYGYTF. The chain couples TRBV5-4 to TRBJ1-2; 8 nucleotides match TRBD1. This CDR3 comprises 15 residues. Trimming removed 3 bases from V and 3 bases from J; junction bases left unmatched: 7. CDR1 and CDR2 (germline): SGHNT, YYREEE (reference sequence). Together with reference TRBV5-4 and TRBJ1-2, the CDR3 gives the full variable domain: ETGVTQSPTHLIKTRGQQVTLRCSSQSGHNTVSWYQQALGQGPQFIFQYYREEENGRGNFPPRFSGLQFPNYSSELNVNALELDDSALYLCASSSRDRLDYGYTFGSGTRLTVV.

This clone has only one observation. J is TRBJ2-4 and V is TRBV11-3; no definite D call. CDR1 is SGHNT, CDR2 YENEEA, per germline. This CDR3 has 16 amino acids. Deletions cut 1 base from V and 0 bases from J, with 10 bases between. In DNA, the CDR3 is TGTGCCAGCAGCTTAGTTCCCAAGTTAGCCAAAAACATTCAGTACTTC. It is translated as CASSLVPKLAKNIQYF. Supplemented by reference TRBV11-3 and TRBJ2-4, the full variable domain reads EAGVVQSPRYKIIEKKQPVAFWCNPISGHNTLYWYLQNLGQGPELLIRYENEEAVDDSQLPKDRFSAERLKGVDSTLKIQPAELGDSAVYLCASSLVPKLAKNIQYFGAGTRLSVL.

The chain uses TRBV3-1 (or the pseudogene TRBV3-2) and TRBJ1-2, with D maybe TRBD1 (6 bases). Germline V gene data show CDR1 as LGHDT and CDR2 as YNNKEL (reference sequence). The length of the CDR3 is 15 residues. V gave up 4 bases and J gave up 4 bases, with 16 bases separating them. CDR3 nucleotide sequence: TGTGCCAGCAGCCCGTCCCAGGGGCGACTCTATGGCTACACCTTC. Amino acid sequence: CASSPSQGRLYGYTF.

J is TRBJ1-1 and V is TRBV3-1 (or the pseudogene TRBV3-2); 12 bases are shared with TRBD1. V was clipped by 4 bases and J by 11 bases; unmatched bases: 8. The CDR3 is 14 amino acids. The V gene's germline CDR1 is LGHDT and CDR2 YNNKEL (reference sequence). CDR3 amino acids: CASSPGQGARHAFF. In DNA form, the CDR3 reads TGTGCCAGCAGCCCGGGACAGGGGGCGCGTCATGCTTTCTTT.

This clone was detected only once. The rearrangement uses TRBV18 and TRBJ2-5; D possibly corresponds to TRBD2 (6 bases). Trimming cost V 4 bases and J 5 bases, with 11 bases left between them. The CDR3 covers 13 residues. Germline CDR1 is KGHSH and CDR2 is LQKENI. The CDR3 protein is CASSLGRGETQYF. The CDR3, as DNA: TGTGCCAGCTCACTGGGTCGGGGGGAGACCCAGTACTTC. Based on the CDR3 plus reference TRBV18 and TRBJ2-5, the full variable domain is NAGVMQNPRHLVRRRGQEARLRCSPMKGHSHVYWYRQLPEEGLKFMVYLQKENIIDESGMPKERFSAEFPKEGPSILRIQQVVRGDSAAYFCASSLGRGETQYFGPGTRLLVL.

The chain is built from TRBV28 and TRBJ2-1; tentatively, D is TRBD2 (7 bases). Germline-derived CDR1 and CDR2 are MDHEN and SYDVKM. This CDR3 is built from 16 residues. Trimming removed 3 bases at V and 2 bases at J, with 14 bases between. Here the CDR3 reads CASSLIGGQAYNEQFF. The DNA of the CDR3 is TGTGCCAGCAGTTTGATCGGGGGGCAGGCCTACAATGAGCAGTTCTTC.